The subject of this entry is one T cell receptor (beta chain). This specimen comes from a study of blood T cell repertoires in COVID-19. Germline V gene lookup returns CDR1 LGHDT and CDR2 YNNKEL (reference sequence). V was clipped by 1 base and J by 0 bases, with 9 bases between them. This CDR3 is 16 amino acids long. TCRdb keeps only in-frame clones here, not all; method: immunoSEQ multiplex PCR. Among 200,000 to 250,000 clones listed, approximately 80% were seen once. Sequencing was performed on PBMCs or T cells enriched from blood (not recorded which). The source of this sequence is a man in his sixties who had recovered from COVID-19. The chain carries TRBV3-1 (or the pseudogene TRBV3-2) and TRBJ2-2; D remains ambiguous. The CDR3 spells CASSQVILANTGELFF. The CDR3 region has the DNA TGTGCCAGCAGCCAAGTGATACTCGCGAACACCGGGGAGCTGTTTTTT.